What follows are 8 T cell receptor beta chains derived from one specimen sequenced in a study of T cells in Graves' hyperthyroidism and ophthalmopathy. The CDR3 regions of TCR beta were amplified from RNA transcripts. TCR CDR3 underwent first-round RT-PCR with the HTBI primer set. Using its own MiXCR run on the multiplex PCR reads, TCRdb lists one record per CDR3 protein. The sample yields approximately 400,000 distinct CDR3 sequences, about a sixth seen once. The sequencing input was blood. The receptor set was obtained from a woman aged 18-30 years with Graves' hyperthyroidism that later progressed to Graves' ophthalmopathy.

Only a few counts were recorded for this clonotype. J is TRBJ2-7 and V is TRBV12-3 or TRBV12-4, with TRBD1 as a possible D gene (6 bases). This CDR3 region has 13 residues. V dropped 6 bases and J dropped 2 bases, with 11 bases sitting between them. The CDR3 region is CASRTGPPYEQYF. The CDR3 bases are TGTGCCAGCAGAACAGGGCCGCCCTACGAGCAGTACTTC.

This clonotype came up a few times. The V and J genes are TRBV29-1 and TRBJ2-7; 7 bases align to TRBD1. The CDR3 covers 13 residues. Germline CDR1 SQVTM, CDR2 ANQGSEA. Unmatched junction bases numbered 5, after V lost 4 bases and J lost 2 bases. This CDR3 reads CSVVETGTYEQYF. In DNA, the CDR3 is TGCAGCGTTGTTGAGACAGGGACCTACGAGCAGTACTTC.

The CDR3 bases are TGTGCCAGCAGCTTATGGGGGTCGGGTGAAAAACTGTTTTTT. It is translated as CASSLWGSGEKLFF. The chain combines TRBV11-2 with TRBJ1-4, with D possibly being TRBD1 (5 bases). The CDR3 has 14 residues. V gave up 2 bases and J gave up 7 bases, with 11 bases separating them. Germline-derived CDR1 and CDR2 are SGHAT and FQNNGV.

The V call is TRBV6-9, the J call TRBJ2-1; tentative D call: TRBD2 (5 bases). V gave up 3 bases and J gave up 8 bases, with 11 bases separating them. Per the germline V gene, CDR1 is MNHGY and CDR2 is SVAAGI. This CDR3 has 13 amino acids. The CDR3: CASSYGGDYEQFF. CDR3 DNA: TGTGCCAGCAGTTACGGAGGAGATTATGAGCAGTTCTTC.

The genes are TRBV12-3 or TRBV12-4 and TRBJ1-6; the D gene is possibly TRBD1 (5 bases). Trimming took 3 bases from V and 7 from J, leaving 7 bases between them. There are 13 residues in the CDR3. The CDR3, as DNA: TGTGCCAGCAGTTTTGGGGGGAATTCACCCCTCCACTTT. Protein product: CASSFGGNSPLHF.

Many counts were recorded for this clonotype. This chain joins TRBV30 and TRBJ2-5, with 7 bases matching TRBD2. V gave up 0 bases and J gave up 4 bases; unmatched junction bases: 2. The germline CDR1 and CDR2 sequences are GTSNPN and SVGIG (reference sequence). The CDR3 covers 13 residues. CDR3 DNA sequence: TGTGCCTGGAGTGTGGGGGGGGGAGAGACCCAGTACTTC. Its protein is CAWSVGGGETQYF. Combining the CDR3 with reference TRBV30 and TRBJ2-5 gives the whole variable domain SQTIHQWPATLVQPVGSPLSLECTVEGTSNPNLYWYRQAAGRGLQLLFYSVGIGQISSEVPQNLSASRPQDRQFILSSKKLLLSDSGFYLCAWSVGGGETQYFGPGTRLLVL.

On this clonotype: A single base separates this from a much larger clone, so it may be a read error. In DNA form, the CDR3 reads TGCAGTGCTACCATAAACCGGGACAGACCCTACGAGCAGTACTTC. Its translation: CSATINRDRPYEQYF. The chain recombines TRBV20-1 with TRBJ2-7; 7 positions agree with TRBD1. From germline, CDR1 is DFQATT and CDR2 SNEGSKA (reference sequence). The CDR3 spans 15 residues. V was clipped by 4 bases and J by 2 bases; unmatched bases: 11.

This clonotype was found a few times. The CDR3 DNA reads as TGTGCCAGCAGCGACGGGACAGGGAATAATGAGCAGTTCTTC. This translates into CASSDGTGNNEQFF. The chain links TRBV7-9 to TRBJ2-1, with 9 bases lining up with TRBD1. Germline assignment: CDR1 SEHNR and CDR2 FQNEAQ (reference sequence). The CDR3 has 14 residues. V dropped 5 bases and J dropped 7; count of bases not matched to a gene: 6.